This T cell receptor (beta chain) was found in a study of beta chain features in type 1 diabetes. Study observations and caveats: In type 1 diabetes patients, VDJ junctions had fewer insertions; deletions at these junctions were more frequent. PCR might pick shorter templates more often, in the same way for patients and controls. Across all four CD4+ subsets, people with type 1 diabetes showed modestly shorter TCRB CDR3s.

Expressed TCRB transcripts were sequenced because the isolated RNA had all been reverse transcribed beforehand. This table comes from immunoSEQ multiplex PCR, and its TCRdb copy is limited to in-frame clones, with some not included. The sample carries roughly 310,000 clones, 9.5% to 11% recorded once. This clone was detected a few times. No antigen is known for it. The CDR3 covers 14 residues. The V end was cut by 4 bases, the J end by 0 bases, with 7 bases between. Germline lookup yields CDR1 SGHRS and CDR2 YFSETQ. Each sorted fraction was over 95% pure. This chain links TRBV5-1 with TRBJ2-2, with D unclear. This TCR came from a woman aged 25 to 39 in good health. The sample taken for sequencing was naive CD4+ T cells from blood. The CDR3 nucleotides are TGCGCCAGCAGCACAGTCCCGAACACCGGGGAGCTGTTTTTT. It specifies CASSTVPNTGELFF.